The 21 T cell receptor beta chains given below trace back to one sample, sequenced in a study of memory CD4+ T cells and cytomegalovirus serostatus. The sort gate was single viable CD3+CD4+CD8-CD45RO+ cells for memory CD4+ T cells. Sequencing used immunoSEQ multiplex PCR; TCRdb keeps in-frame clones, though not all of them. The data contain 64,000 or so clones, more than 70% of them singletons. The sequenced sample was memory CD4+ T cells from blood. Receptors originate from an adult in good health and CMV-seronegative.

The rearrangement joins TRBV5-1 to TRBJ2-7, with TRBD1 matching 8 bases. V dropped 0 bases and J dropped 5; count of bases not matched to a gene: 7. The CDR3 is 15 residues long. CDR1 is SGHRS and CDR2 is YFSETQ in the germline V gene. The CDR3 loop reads CASSLADREFDEQYF. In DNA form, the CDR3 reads TGCGCCAGCAGCTTGGCGGACAGGGAATTCGACGAGCAGTACTTC.

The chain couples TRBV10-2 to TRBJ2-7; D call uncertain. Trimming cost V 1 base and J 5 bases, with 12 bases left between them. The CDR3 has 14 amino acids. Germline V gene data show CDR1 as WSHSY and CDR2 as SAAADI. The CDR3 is CASSEWDPSDEQYF. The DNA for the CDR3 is TGCGCCAGCAGTGAGTGGGATCCCTCGGACGAGCAGTACTTC.

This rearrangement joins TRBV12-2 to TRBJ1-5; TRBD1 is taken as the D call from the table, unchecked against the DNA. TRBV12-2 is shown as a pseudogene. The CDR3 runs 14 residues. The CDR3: CASRLEGVSRPQHF. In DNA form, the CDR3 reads TGTGCAAGTCGCTTAGAGGGGGTTTCCAGGCCCCAGCATTTT.

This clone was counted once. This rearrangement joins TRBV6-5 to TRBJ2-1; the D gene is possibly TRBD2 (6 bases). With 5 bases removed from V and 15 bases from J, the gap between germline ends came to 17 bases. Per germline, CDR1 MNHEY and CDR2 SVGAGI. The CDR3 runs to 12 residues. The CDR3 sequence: CASSQGSGLSFF. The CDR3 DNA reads TGTGCCAGCAGTCAAGGGTCGGGACTTTCGTTCTTC.

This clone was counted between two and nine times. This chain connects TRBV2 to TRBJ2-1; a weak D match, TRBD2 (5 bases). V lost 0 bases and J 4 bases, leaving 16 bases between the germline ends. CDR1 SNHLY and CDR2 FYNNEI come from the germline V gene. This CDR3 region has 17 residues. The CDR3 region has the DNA TGTGCCAGCAGTGAAGCCAACATGAGGGTAGGGTACAATGAGCAGTTCTTC. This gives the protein CASSEANMRVGYNEQFF.

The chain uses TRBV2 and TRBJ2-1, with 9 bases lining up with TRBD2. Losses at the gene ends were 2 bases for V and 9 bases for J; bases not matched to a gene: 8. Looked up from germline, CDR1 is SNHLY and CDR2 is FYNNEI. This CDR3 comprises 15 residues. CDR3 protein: CASSETRGRASEQFF. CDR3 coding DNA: TGTGCCAGCAGTGAAACCCGCGGGAGGGCTAGTGAGCAGTTCTTC.

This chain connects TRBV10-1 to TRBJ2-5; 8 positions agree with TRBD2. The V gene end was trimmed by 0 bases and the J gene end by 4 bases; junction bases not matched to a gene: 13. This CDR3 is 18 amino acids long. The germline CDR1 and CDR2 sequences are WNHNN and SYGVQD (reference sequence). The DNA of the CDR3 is TGCGCCAGCAGTGAGTCGGGTGGGGTATTTAGCGGGATAGAGACCCAGTACTTC. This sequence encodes CASSESGGVFSGIETQYF.

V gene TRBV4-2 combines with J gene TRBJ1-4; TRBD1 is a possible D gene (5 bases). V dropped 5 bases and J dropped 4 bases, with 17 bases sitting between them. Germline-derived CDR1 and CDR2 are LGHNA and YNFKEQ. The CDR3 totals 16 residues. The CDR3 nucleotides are TGTGCCAGCAGCACACAGGTCGGAGGACATAATGAAAAACTGTTTTTT. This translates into CASSTQVGGHNEKLFF.

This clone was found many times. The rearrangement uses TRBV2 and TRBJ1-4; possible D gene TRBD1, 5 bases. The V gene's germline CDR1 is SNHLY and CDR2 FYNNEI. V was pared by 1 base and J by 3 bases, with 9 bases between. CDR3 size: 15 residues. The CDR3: CASSEGRGANEKLFF. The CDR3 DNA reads TGTGCCAGCAGTGAAGGGCGGGGGGCTAATGAAAAACTGTTTTTT. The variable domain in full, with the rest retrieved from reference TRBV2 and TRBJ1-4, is EPEVTQTPSHQVTQMGQEVILRCVPISNHLYFYWYRQILGQKVEFLVSFYNNEISEKSEIFDDQFSVERPDGSNFTLKIRSTKLEDSAMYFCASSEGRGANEKLFFGSGTQLSVL.

CDR3 DNA sequence: TGTGCCAGCTCACCAACGGGACAGGGGCGAAACAATGAGCAGTTCTTC. Protein: CASSPTGQGRNNEQFF. The V and J genes are TRBV18 and TRBJ2-1; 10 bases agree with TRBD1. Germline CDR1 KGHSH, CDR2 LQKENI. The CDR3 totals 16 residues. V lost 2 bases, J lost 5 bases, and 6 bases stayed unmatched.

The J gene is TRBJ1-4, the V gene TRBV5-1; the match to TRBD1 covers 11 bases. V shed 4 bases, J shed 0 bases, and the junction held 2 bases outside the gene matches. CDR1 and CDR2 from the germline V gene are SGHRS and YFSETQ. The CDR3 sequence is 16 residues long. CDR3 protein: CASSVGQGATNEKLFF. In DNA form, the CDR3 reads TGCGCCAGCAGCGTGGGACAGGGGGCAACTAATGAAAAACTGTTTTTT.

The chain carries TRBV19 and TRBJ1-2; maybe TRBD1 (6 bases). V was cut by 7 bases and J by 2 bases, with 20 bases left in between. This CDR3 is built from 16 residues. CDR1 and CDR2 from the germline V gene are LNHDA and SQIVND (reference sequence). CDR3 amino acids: CASTTSGGAINYGYTF. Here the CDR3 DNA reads TGTGCCAGTACTACCTCTGGGGGGGCGATCAACTATGGCTACACCTTC.

DNA of the CDR3: TGTGCCAGCAGGCCACTAGGGTCTAGCTCCTACGAGCAGTACTTC. Amino acid sequence: CASRPLGSSSYEQYF. The chain employs TRBV6-1 and TRBJ2-7; tentative D call: TRBD2 (5 bases). The CDR3 runs to 15 residues. Germline V gene data show CDR1 as MNHNS and CDR2 as SASEGT. Trimming took off 6 bases at V and 0 bases at J, with 15 bases between the two ends.

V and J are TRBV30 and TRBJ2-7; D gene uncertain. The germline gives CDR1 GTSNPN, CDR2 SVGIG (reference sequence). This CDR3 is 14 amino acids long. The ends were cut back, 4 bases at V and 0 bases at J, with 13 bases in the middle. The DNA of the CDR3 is TGTGCCTGGAAGGTGGACCCGGGCTCCTACGAGCAGTACTTC. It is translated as CAWKVDPGSYEQYF.

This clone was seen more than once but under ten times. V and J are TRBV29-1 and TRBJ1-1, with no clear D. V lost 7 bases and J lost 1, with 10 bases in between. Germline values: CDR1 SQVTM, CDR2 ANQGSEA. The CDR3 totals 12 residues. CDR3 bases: TGCAGCGCCACTTCAGGGAACACTGAAGCTTTCTTT. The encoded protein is CSATSGNTEAFF.

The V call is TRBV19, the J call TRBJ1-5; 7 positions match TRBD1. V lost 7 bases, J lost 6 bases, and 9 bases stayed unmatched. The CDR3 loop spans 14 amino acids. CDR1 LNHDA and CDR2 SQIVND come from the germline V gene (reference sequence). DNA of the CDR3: TGTGCCAGTACCCGGGACAGTCTCCCTCAGCCCCAGCATTTT. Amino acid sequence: CASTRDSLPQPQHF.

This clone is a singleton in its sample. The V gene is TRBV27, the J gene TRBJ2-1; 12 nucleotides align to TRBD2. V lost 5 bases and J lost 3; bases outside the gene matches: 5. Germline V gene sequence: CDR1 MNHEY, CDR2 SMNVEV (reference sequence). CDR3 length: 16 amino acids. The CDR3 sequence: CASSPRLAGVYNEQFF. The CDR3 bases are TGTGCCAGCAGTCCCCGACTAGCGGGAGTCTACAATGAGCAGTTCTTC.

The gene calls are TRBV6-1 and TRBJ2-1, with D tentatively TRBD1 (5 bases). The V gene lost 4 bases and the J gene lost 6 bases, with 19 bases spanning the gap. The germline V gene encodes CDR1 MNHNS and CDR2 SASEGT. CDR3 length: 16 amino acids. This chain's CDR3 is CASSALQGRVGNEQFF. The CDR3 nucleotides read TGTGCCAGCAGTGCACTTCAGGGTAGGGTGGGCAATGAGCAGTTCTTC.

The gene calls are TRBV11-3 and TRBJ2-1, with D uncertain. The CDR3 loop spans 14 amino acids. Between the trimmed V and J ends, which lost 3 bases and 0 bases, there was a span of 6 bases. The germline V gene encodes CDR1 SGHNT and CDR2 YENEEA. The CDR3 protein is CASSLASSYNEQFF. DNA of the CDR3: TGTGCCAGCAGCTTGGCGAGCTCCTACAATGAGCAGTTCTTC.

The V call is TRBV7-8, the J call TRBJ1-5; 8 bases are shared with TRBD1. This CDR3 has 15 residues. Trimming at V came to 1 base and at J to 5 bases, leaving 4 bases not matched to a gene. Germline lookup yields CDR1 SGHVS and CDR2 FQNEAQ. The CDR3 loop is CASSLDDRGYQPQHF. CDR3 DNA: TGTGCCAGCAGCTTAGATGACAGGGGATATCAGCCCCAGCATTTT.

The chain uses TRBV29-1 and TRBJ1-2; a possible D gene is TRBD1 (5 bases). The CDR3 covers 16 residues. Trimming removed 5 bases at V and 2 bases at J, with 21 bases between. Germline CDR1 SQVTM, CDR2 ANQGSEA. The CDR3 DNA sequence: TGCAGCGTTCAGCGAGGACTAGGACGGACAAACTATGGCTACACCTTC. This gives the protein CSVQRGLGRTNYGYTF.